These 25 T cell receptor beta chains were sequenced from one sample in a study of identifying expanded T cells in peripheral blood. Only in-frame clones appear in the TCRdb table, and some are missing; sequencing was by immunoSEQ multiplex PCR. The sample lists about 94,000 clones; around 90% were seen once. Sequencing input: blood. The receptors originated from a person between 18 and 75 years old in good health.

This clone is categorized as medium-sized (0.01 to 0.1%). The chain has TRBV19 and TRBJ2-1; no clear D. V was trimmed by 9 bases and J by 8 bases, leaving 14 bases between them. CDR1 is LNHDA, CDR2 SQIVND, per germline (reference sequence). The CDR3 spans 12 residues. The CDR3 loop reads CASISKWYEQFF. CDR3 nucleotide sequence: TGTGCCAGCATCTCCAAATGGTATGAGCAGTTCTTC.

V gene TRBV2 combines with J gene TRBJ2-1, with TRBD1 identical over 7 bases. The CDR3 loop spans 14 amino acids. Unmatched junction bases numbered 4, after V lost 5 bases and J lost 3 bases. Germline CDR1 reads SNHLY; CDR2 reads FYNNEI. CDR3 DNA sequence: TGTGCCAGCAGTCGGACAGGATACTACAATGAGCAGTTCTTC. Translating it yields CASSRTGYYNEQFF. The whole variable domain, remainder taken from reference TRBV2 and TRBJ2-1, is EPEVTQTPSHQVTQMGQEVILRCVPISNHLYFYWYRQILGQKVEFLVSFYNNEISEKSEIFDDQFSVERPDGSNFTLKIRSTKLEDSAMYFCASSRTGYYNEQFFGPGTRLTVL.

The chain carries TRBV10-3 and TRBJ2-5, with 7 bases that match TRBD1. V shed 8 bases and J 2 bases; nucleotides not matched to a gene: 14. Germline loops: CDR1 ENHRY, CDR2 SYGVKD. The CDR3 loop spans 16 amino acids. DNA of the CDR3: TGTGCCATCGGAGAGCTTAACAGGGGAGCACAAGAGACCCAGTACTTC. Its protein product is CAIGELNRGAQETQYF.

The V and J genes are TRBV19 and TRBJ1-2, with 9 nucleotides matching TRBD1. The CDR3 extends over 15 amino acids. The V and J ends lost 8 bases and 0 bases, in that order; junction bases with no gene match: 7. In germline, CDR1 is LNHDA, CDR2 SQIVND (reference sequence). CDR3: CASLPGTGTNYGYTF. The CDR3 bases are TGTGCCAGTCTCCCCGGGACAGGGACTAACTATGGCTACACCTTC.

The chain joins TRBV28 to TRBJ1-5, with 8 bases fitting TRBD1. There are 16 residues in the CDR3. After removal of 3 bases from V and 6 bases from J, the junction contained 10 bases not matched to a gene. Germline V gene data show CDR1 as MDHEN and CDR2 as SYDVKM. This CDR3 reads CASSFSSRGRGQPQHF. In DNA form, the CDR3 reads TGTGCCAGCAGTTTTTCCTCCAGGGGGCGCGGTCAGCCCCAGCATTTT.

There are a few counts of this clone. CDR3 DNA sequence: TGTGCCAGCAGTTTAGAGGGGGGGAGTTCACCCCTCCACTTT. This gives the protein CASSLEGGSSPLHF. V usage is TRBV27 and J usage is TRBJ1-6; D might be TRBD1 (6 bases). Trimming cost V 2 bases and J 9 bases, with 11 bases left between them. CDR1 and CDR2 from the germline V gene are MNHEY and SMNVEV (reference sequence). This CDR3 is 14 amino acids long.

This chain connects TRBV20-1 to TRBJ1-2; D not resolved. The V and J ends lost 0 bases and 5 bases respectively, with 4 bases between them. Germline assignment: CDR1 DFQATT and CDR2 SNEGSKA (reference sequence). CDR3 size: 11 residues. Here the CDR3 reads CSARDVYGYTF. CDR3 DNA: TGCAGTGCTAGAGACGTATATGGCTACACCTTC.

This clone has only one observation. A junction end diverges from the germline sequence, so it may reflect a read error. The CDR3 DNA sequence: TGCGCCAGCAGCCAAGATACAGGGACAGACTATGGCTATACCTTC. Translation: CASSQDTGTDYGYTF. The chain has TRBV4-3 and TRBJ1-2, with 7 positions matching TRBD1. This CDR3 contains 15 residues. Per germline, CDR1 LGHNA and CDR2 YSLEER.

V is TRBV10-3 and J is TRBJ1-2; no reliable D call. Germline loops: CDR1 ENHRY, CDR2 SYGVKD. The V end was cut by 0 bases, the J end by 5 bases, with 16 bases between. This CDR3 region has 16 residues. Here the CDR3 DNA reads TGTGCCATCAGTGAGTCCGACACGGGTGGTCGGTATGGCTACACCTTC. Translating gives CAISESDTGGRYGYTF.

V and J are TRBV6-1 and TRBJ2-7; D unclear. The length of the CDR3 is 14 residues. Looked up from germline, CDR1 is MNHNS and CDR2 is SASEGT. Trimming pared 7 bases from V and 2 bases from J, leaving 15 bases between. The CDR3, as DNA: TGTGCCAGCAACGGCAATTTCTTACCCTACGAGCAGTACTTC. This sequence encodes CASNGNFLPYEQYF.

The chain employs TRBV9 and TRBJ1-1, with 8 positions matching TRBD1. The V gene end was trimmed by 4 bases and the J gene end by 1 base; junction bases not matched to a gene: 3. Germline V CDR1 and CDR2: SGDLS, YYNGEE. The length of the CDR3 is 14 residues. The CDR3 nucleotides are TGTGCCAGCAGCCCGGGACAGGCGAACACTGAAGCTTTCTTT. This codes for CASSPGQANTEAFF.

The chain combines TRBV15 with TRBJ1-1; D remains unclear. The V gene lost 4 bases and the J gene lost 0 bases, with 6 bases spanning the gap. CDR1 and CDR2 (germline): LNHNV, YYDKDF (reference sequence). CDR3 length equals 13 residues. The CDR3 spells CATSNYMNTEAFF. The CDR3 coding sequence is TGTGCCACCAGCAACTACATGAACACTGAAGCTTTCTTT.

The chain is built from TRBV4-2 and TRBJ2-3; TRBD2 is a possible D gene (5 bases). This CDR3 is 13 amino acids long. Germline CDR1 reads LGHNA; CDR2 reads YNFKEQ. Trimming took 0 bases from V and 9 from J, leaving 10 bases between them. Here the CDR3 reads CASSQDGGETQYF. CDR3 sequence (DNA): TGTGCCAGCAGCCAAGATGGAGGAGAGACGCAGTATTTT.

This clone appeared a few times. V usage is TRBV7-9 and J usage is TRBJ2-1; D uncertain. Germline V gene sequence: CDR1 SEHNR, CDR2 FQNEAQ (reference sequence). The CDR3 contains 14 residues. The V and J ends lost 5 bases and 4 bases respectively, with 12 bases between them. CDR3 sequence (DNA): TGTGCCAGCAGCGGATACCCCGTTTACAATGAGCAGTTCTTC. It is translated as CASSGYPVYNEQFF.

This clone occurred once. The V call is TRBV19, the J call TRBJ1-2; D is undetermined. Germline V CDR1 and CDR2: LNHDA, SQIVND (reference sequence). CDR3 length: 10 residues. Trimming took off 6 bases at V and 5 bases at J, with 4 bases between the two ends. CDR3 region: CASRGYGYTF. The CDR3 nucleotides are TGTGCCAGTAGGGGGTATGGCTACACCTTC.

The genes are TRBV7-2 and TRBJ2-7; 7 nucleotides agree with TRBD2. V trimming: 4 bases; J trimming: 3 bases; junction bases outside the gene matches: 6. The germline gives CDR1 SGHTA, CDR2 FQGNSA. This CDR3 is built from 14 residues. The CDR3 is CASSWEGLIYEQYF. For the CDR3, the DNA is TGTGCCAGCAGCTGGGAGGGGCTTATCTACGAGCAGTACTTC. The full variable domain, with the rest looked up from reference TRBV7-2 and TRBJ2-7, is GAGVSQSPSNKVTEKGKDVELRCDPISGHTALYWYRQSLGQGLEFLIYFQGNSAPDKSGLPSDRFSAERTGGSVSTLTIQRTQQEDSAVYLCASSWEGLIYEQYFGPGTRLTVT.

J is TRBJ1-6 and V is TRBV30, with D possibly TRBD1 on 5 matching bases. CDR3 length: 15 amino acids. Germline V CDR1 and CDR2: GTSNPN, SVGIG (reference sequence). With 5 bases removed from V and 5 bases from J, the gap between germline ends came to 16 bases. The CDR3 region is CAWDPGRVDNSPLHF. The CDR3 nucleotides read TGTGCCTGGGATCCAGGGAGAGTGGATAATTCACCCCTCCACTTT.

The chain links TRBV7-8 to TRBJ1-6; perhaps TRBD1 as D (5 bases). Trimming removed 5 bases from V and 0 bases from J, with 14 bases in between. This CDR3 is 17 amino acids long. The V gene's germline CDR1 is SGHVS and CDR2 FQNEAQ. CDR3 bases: TGTGCCAGCAGCCTGGAGGGGCGCAACTCCTATAATTCACCCCTCCACTTT. Translated, it gives CASSLEGRNSYNSPLHF. The whole variable domain, remainder taken from reference TRBV7-8 and TRBJ1-6, is GAGVSQSPRYKVAKRGQDVALRCDPISGHVSLFWYQQALGQGPEFLTYFQNEAQLDKSGLPSDRFFAERPEGSVSTLKIQRTQQEDSAVYLCASSLEGRNSYNSPLHFGNGTRLTVT.

The chain combines TRBV5-1 with TRBJ1-6; perhaps TRBD1 as D (5 bases). Germline V gene sequence: CDR1 SGHRS, CDR2 YFSETQ. This CDR3 has 15 amino acids. V shed 0 bases and J shed 8 bases, with 12 bases lying between them. The CDR3 loop reads CASSLATLGDSPLHF. CDR3 sequence (DNA): TGCGCCAGCAGCTTGGCTACCCTAGGGGATTCACCCCTCCACTTT.

The rearrangement joins TRBV30 to TRBJ2-3; D is unresolved. Germline loops: CDR1 GTSNPN, CDR2 SVGIG (reference sequence). The CDR3 is 13 residues long. Trimming took 0 bases from V and 4 from J, leaving 8 bases between them. CDR3 protein: CAWSVPPADTQYF. The CDR3 DNA reads as TGTGCCTGGAGTGTACCCCCCGCAGATACGCAGTATTTT.

This sequence joins TRBV7-9 and TRBJ2-7, with TRBD1 identical over 9 bases. Trimming took 5 bases from V and 4 from J; bases not matched to a gene: 9. The germline V gene has CDR1 SEHNR and CDR2 FQNEAQ (reference sequence). This CDR3 has 15 residues. The CDR3 spells CASSPWTGVSYEQYF. DNA of the CDR3: TGTGCCAGCAGCCCTTGGACAGGGGTGAGTTACGAGCAGTACTTC.

In DNA form, the CDR3 reads TGTGCCAGCAGCATTGGACCGGGGGATGGCTACACCTTC. Translated, it gives CASSIGPGDGYTF. The chain couples TRBV7-2 to TRBJ1-2; weak D call: TRBD1 (5 bases). V shed 5 bases and J shed 6 bases, with 13 bases lying between them. The CDR3 is 13 residues long. The germline V gene encodes CDR1 SGHTA and CDR2 FQGNSA.

The chain combines TRBV19 with TRBJ2-7; a possible D gene is TRBD2 (5 bases). The V end was cut by 8 bases, the J end by 0 bases, with 14 bases between. CDR1 and CDR2 from the germline V gene are LNHDA and SQIVND (reference sequence). The CDR3 length is 14 residues. CDR3 sequence (DNA): TGTGCCAGTTCGGGGTTAGAGAGCTCCTACGAGCAGTACTTC. As protein: CASSGLESSYEQYF. The full variable domain, rest sourced from reference TRBV19 and TRBJ2-7, is DGGITQSPKYLFRKEGQNVTLSCEQNLNHDAMYWYRQDPGQGLRLIYYSQIVNDFQKGDIAEGYSVSREKKESFPLTVTSAQKNPTAFYLCASSGLESSYEQYFGPGTRLTVT.

The CDR3 is CASRPSGTYEQYF. The CDR3 nucleotides read TGTGCCAGCCGTCCTAGCGGAACCTACGAGCAGTACTTC. V gene TRBV6-6 combines with J gene TRBJ2-7; 7 bases align to TRBD2. Trimming at V came to 8 bases and at J to 2 bases, leaving 6 bases not matched to a gene. CDR3 length: 13 residues. Germline V gene data show CDR1 as MNHNY and CDR2 as SVGAGI (reference sequence).

This clone was seen a few times. V usage is TRBV5-1 and J usage is TRBJ1-3; no reliable D call. The CDR3 runs 13 residues. The ends were cut back, 0 bases at V and 11 bases at J, with 12 bases in the middle. Germline values: CDR1 SGHRS, CDR2 YFSETQ. CDR3 sequence reads: CASSLGVQTAIYF. CDR3 DNA: TGCGCCAGCAGCTTGGGGGTACAGACCGCCATATATTTT.